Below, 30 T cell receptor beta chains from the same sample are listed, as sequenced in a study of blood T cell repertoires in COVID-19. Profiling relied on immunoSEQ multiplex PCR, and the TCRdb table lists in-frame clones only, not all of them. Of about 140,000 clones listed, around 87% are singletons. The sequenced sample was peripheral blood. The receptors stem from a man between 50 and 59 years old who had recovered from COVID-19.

In DNA, the CDR3 is TGTGCCAGCAGTTACGCGGGGGCGAACACCGGGGAGCTGTTTTTT. It codes for CASSYAGANTGELFF. The chain combines TRBV6-2 or TRBV6-3 with TRBJ2-2; 7 bases map to TRBD2. The CDR3 runs 15 residues. Germline V gives CDR1 MNHEY, CDR2 SVGEGT. Unmatched junction bases numbered 0, after V lost 2 bases and J lost 0 bases.

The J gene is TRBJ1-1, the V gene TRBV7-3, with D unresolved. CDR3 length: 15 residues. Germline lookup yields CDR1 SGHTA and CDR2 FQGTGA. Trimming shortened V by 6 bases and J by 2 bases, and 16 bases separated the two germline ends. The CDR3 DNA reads TGTGCCAGCAGGCGAGACCCCACGGGAAACACTGAAGCTTTCTTT. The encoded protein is CASRRDPTGNTEAFF.

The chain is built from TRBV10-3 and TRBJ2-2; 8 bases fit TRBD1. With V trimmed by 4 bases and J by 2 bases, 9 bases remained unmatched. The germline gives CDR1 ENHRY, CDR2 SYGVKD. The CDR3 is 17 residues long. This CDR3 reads CAISGAPGQGNTGELFF. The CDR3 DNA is TGTGCCATCAGTGGGGCCCCCGGACAGGGCAACACCGGGGAGCTGTTTTTT.

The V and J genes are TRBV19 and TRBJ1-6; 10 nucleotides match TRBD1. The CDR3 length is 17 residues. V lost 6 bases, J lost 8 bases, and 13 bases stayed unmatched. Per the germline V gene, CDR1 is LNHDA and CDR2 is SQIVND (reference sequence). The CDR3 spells CASSSMTGGEYDSPLHF. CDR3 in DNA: TGTGCCAGTAGCTCGATGACAGGGGGCGAGTACGATTCACCCCTCCACTTT.

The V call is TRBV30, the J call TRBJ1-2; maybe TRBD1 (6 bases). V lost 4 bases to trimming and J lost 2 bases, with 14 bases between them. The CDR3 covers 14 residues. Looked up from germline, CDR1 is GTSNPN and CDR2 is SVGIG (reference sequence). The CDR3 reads CAWTRKTGNYGYTF. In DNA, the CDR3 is TGTGCCTGGACAAGAAAAACAGGGAACTATGGCTACACCTTC.

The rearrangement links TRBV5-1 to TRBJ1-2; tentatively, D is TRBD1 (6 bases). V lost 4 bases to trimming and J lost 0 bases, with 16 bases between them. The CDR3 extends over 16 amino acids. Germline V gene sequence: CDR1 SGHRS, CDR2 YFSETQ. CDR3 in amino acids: CASSPFGGLANYGYTF. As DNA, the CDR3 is TGCGCCAGCAGCCCCTTTGGGGGCTTAGCTAACTATGGCTACACCTTC.

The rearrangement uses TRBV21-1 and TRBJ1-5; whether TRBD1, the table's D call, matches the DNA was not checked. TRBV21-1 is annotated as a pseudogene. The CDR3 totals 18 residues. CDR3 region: CASSKKIRTGNSNQPQHF. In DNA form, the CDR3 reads TGTGCCAGCAGCAAAAAAATACGGACAGGGAATAGCAATCAGCCCCAGCATTTT.

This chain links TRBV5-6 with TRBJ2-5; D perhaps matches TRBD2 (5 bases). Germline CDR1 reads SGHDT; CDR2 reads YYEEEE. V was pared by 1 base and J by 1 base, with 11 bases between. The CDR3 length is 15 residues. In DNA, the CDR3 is TGTGCCAGCAGCTTGCTTTGGAGGCCCCAAGAGACCCAGTACTTC. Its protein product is CASSLLWRPQETQYF.

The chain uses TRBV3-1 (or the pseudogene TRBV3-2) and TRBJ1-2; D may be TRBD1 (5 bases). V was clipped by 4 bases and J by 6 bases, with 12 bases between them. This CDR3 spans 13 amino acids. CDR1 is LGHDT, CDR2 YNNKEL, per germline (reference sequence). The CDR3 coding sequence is TGTGCCAGCAGCCCCGGGACTCGGAATGGCTACACCTTC. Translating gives CASSPGTRNGYTF.

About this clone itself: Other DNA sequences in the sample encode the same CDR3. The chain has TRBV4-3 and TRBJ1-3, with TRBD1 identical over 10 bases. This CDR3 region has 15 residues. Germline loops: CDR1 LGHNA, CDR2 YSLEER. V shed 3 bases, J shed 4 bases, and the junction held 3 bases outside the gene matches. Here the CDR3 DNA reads TGCGCCAGCAGCCAGGGACAGGGGTCAGGAAACACCATATATTTT. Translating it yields CASSQGQGSGNTIYF.

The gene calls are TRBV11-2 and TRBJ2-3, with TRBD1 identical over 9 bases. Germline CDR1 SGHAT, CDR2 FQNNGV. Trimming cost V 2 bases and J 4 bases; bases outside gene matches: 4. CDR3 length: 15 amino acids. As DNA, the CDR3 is TGTGCCAGCAGCTTAAAGGACAGGGGTTCAGATACGCAGTATTTT. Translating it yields CASSLKDRGSDTQYF.

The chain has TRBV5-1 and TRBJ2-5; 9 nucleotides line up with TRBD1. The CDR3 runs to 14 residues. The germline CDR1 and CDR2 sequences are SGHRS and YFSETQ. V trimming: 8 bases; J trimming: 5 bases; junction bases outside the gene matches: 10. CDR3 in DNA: TGCGCCAGTACTAAGACAGGGGGAGTGGAGACCCAGTACTTC. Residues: CASTKTGGVETQYF.

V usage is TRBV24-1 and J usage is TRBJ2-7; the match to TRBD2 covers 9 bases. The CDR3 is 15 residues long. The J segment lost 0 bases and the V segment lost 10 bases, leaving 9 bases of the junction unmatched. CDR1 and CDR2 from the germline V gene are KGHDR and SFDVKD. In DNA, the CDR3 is TGTGCCACAGGAAACAGCGGGGGGCACTCCTACGAGCAGTACTTC. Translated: CATGNSGGHSYEQYF.

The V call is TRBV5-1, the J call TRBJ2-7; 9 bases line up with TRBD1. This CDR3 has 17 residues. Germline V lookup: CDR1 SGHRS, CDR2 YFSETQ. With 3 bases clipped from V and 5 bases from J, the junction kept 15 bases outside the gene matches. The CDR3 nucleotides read TGCGCCAGCAGCTGGAACCCGGGACAGGGAACGGTCCACGAGCAGTACTTC. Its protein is CASSWNPGQGTVHEQYF.

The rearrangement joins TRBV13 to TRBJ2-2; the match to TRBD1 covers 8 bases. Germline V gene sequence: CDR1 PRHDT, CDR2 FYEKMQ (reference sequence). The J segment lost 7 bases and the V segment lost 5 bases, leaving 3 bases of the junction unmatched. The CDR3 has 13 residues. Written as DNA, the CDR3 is TGTGCCAGCAGCCCAGGGGGCAGCGGGGAGCTGTTTTTT. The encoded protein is CASSPGGSGELFF.

In nucleotides, the CDR3 is TGCGCCAGCAGCTCTCATTTAGCGGGGGGGTACCAAGAGACCCAGTACTTC. This codes for CASSSHLAGGYQETQYF. J is TRBJ2-5 and V is TRBV4-3; 11 bases line up with TRBD2. This CDR3 is 17 amino acids long. Germline trimming cut 5 bases from V and 0 bases from J; bases unmatched to any gene: 8. CDR1 is LGHNA, CDR2 YSLEER, per germline.

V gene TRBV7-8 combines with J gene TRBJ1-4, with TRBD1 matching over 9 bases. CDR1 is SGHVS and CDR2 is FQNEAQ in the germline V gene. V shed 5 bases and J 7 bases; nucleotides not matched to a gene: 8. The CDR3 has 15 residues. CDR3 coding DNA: TGTGCCAGCAGCCAAAACAGGGGGCCTTCTGAAAAACTGTTTTTT. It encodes CASSQNRGPSEKLFF.

CDR3 coding DNA: TGTGCCAGCACCCGGGACAGCCACTACGAGCAGTACTTC. Translating gives CASTRDSHYEQYF. The chain carries TRBV6-5 and TRBJ2-7; the match to TRBD1 covers 7 bases. The junction had 6 bases not matched to a gene; V was cut back by 7 bases and J by 3 bases. The CDR3 is made up of 13 amino acids. CDR1 and CDR2 (germline): MNHEY, SVGAGI.

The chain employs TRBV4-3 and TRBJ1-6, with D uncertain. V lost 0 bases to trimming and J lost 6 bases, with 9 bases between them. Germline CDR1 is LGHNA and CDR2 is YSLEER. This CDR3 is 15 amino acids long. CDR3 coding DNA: TGCGCCAGCAGCCAAGATTTGGGCCGTAATTCACCCCTCCACTTT. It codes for CASSQDLGRNSPLHF.

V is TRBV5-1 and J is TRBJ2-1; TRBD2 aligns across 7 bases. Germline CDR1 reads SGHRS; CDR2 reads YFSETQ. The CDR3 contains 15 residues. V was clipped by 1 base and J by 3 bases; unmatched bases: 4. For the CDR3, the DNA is TGCGCCAGCAGCTTGCGTCTAGCGGACTACAATGAGCAGTTCTTC. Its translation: CASSLRLADYNEQFF.

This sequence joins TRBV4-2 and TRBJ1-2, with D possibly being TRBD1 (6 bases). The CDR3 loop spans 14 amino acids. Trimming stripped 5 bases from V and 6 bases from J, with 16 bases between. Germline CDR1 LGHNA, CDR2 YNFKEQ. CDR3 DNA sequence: TGTGCCAGCAGCAAAGGCCCAGGGGCAGATGGCTACACCTTC. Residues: CASSKGPGADGYTF.

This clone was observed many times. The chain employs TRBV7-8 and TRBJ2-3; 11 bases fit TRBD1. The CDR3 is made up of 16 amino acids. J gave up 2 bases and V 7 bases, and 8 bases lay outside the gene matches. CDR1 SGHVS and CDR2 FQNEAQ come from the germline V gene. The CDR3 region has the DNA TGTGCCAGCAACCATCCGGGACAGGGGGACACAGATACGCAGTATTTT. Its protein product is CASNHPGQGDTDTQYF.

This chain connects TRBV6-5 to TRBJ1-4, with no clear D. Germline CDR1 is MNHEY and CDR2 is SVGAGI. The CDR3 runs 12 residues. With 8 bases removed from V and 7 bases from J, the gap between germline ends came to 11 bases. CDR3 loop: CASGREAEKLFF. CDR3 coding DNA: TGTGCCAGCGGGAGGGAGGCTGAAAAACTGTTTTTT.

The CDR3 sequence: CSANTGTEAFF. The CDR3 DNA is TGCAGTGCGAACACCGGGACAGAAGCTTTCTTT. J is TRBJ1-1 and V is TRBV20-1; possible D gene TRBD1, 6 bases. The V and J ends lost 6 bases and 8 bases respectively, with 13 bases between them. In germline, CDR1 is DFQATT, CDR2 SNEGSKA (reference sequence). The CDR3 loop spans 11 amino acids.

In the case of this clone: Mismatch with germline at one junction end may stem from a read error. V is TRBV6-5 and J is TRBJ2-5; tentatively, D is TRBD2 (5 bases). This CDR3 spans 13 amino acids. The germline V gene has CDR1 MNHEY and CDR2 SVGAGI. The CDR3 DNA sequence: TGTGCCAGCAGTTCCCCGGGAAGCCTCGGTCGGGACTTC. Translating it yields CASSSPGSLGRDF.

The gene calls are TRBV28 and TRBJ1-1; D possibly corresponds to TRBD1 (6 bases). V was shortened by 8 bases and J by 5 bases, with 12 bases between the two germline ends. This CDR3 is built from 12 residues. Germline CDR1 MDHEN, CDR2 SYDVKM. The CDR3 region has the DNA TGTGCCAGCGGTCCAGGGGATACTGAAGCTTTCTTT. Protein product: CASGPGDTEAFF.

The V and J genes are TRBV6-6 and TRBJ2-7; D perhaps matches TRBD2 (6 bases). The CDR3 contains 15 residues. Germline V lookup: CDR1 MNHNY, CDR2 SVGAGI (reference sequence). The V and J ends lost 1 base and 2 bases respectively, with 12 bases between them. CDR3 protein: CASSYFSTGAYEQYF. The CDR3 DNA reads TGTGCCAGCAGTTACTTTTCGACGGGAGCCTACGAGCAGTACTTC.

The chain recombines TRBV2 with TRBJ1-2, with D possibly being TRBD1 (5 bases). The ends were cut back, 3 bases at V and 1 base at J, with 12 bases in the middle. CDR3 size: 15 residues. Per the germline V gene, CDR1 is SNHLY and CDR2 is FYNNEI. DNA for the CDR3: TGTGCCAGCAGTGAGGTCGTCGGGGGTAACTATGGCTACACCTTC. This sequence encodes CASSEVVGGNYGYTF.

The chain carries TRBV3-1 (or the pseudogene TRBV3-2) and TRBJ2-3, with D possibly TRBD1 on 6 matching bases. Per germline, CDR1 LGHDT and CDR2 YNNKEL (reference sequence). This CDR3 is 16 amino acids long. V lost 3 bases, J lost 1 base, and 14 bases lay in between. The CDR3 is CASSHLRDIGTDTQYF. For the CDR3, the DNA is TGTGCCAGCAGCCACCTCCGGGACATCGGCACAGATACGCAGTATTTT.

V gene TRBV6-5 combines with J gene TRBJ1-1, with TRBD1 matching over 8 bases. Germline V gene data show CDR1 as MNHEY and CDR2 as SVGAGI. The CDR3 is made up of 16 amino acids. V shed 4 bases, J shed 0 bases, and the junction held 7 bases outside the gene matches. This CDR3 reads CASSLRPGGVNTEAFF. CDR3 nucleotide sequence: TGTGCCAGCAGTTTACGGCCAGGGGGCGTGAACACTGAAGCTTTCTTT.